These T cell receptor beta chains were read from a single sample in a study of T-cell memory formation after mild COVID-19. TCRdb analysed the 5' RACE reads with MiXCR anew, one entry per CDR3 protein. The table shows around 320,000 distinct CDR3 sequences, with roughly an eighth occurring only once. Sequenced material: PBMCs or a T cell subset sorted from them (not recorded which). Source of these receptors: a man younger than 35 who had mild COVID-19 (a few samples of this study predate the infection). Cell type and time point are not known. The CDR3 runs from the conserved cysteine through the conserved F or W. D genes are given only for firm matches. The size of a clone is reported for some rows only, either as once, few or many, or as a class for expanded clones.

clone_size,v_call,d_call,j_call,cdr3_aa,cdr3_nt
many,TRBV20-1,TRBD2,TRBJ2-2,CSARGTSGESGELFF,TGCAGTGCTAGAGGGACTAGCGGGGAATCCGGGGAGCTGTTTTTT
few,TRBV24-1,TRBD1,TRBJ2-2,CATSDGTGTGELFF,TGTGCCACCAGTGATGGGACAGGCACCGGGGAGCTGTTTTTT
few,TRBV9,-,TRBJ2-5,CASSDRAETQYF,TGTGCCAGCAGCGACAGGGCTGAGACCCAGTACTTC
few,TRBV7-2,TRBD1,TRBJ2-2,CASSRQGSFTGELFF,TGTGCCAGCAGCCGACAGGGATCCTTCACCGGGGAGCTGTTTTTT
few,TRBV27,TRBD1,TRBJ1-6,CASSRFTGGSNSPLHF,TGTGCCAGCAGTCGGTTCACAGGGGGCTCTAATTCACCCCTCCACTTT
few,TRBV6-5,-,TRBJ1-1,CASSYSSSMNTEAFF,TGTGCCAGCAGTTACAGTTCTTCCATGAACACTGAAGCTTTCTTT
-,TRBV7-2,-,TRBJ2-6,CASRWGPGSGANVLTF,TGTGCCAGCAGATGGGGCCCCGGGTCTGGGGCCAACGTCCTGACTTTC
few,TRBV4-2,TRBD1,TRBJ2-2,CASNHGFRQGSTGELFF,TGTGCCAGCAACCACGGGTTCCGACAGGGGAGCACCGGGGAGCTGTTTTTT
many,TRBV7-2,-,TRBJ2-3,CASSLGISTDTQYF,TGTGCCAGCAGCTTGGGGATCAGCACAGATACGCAGTATTTT
-,TRBV10-3,-,TRBJ2-7,CAISDSSTGSLYEQYF,TGTGCCATCAGTGACTCCTCGACAGGTAGTCTCTACGAGCAGTACTTC
few,TRBV5-1,-,TRBJ2-5,CASSNPRETQYF,TGCGCCAGCAGCAATCCCAGGGAGACCCAGTACTTC
few,TRBV12-3/TRBV12-4,-,TRBJ2-1,CASSHPGTRPFF,TGTGCCAGCAGTCACCCAGGAACGCGTCCTTTCTTC
-,TRBV4-3,-,TRBJ1-6,CASSQAEGRNSPLHF,TGCGCCAGCAGCCAAGCTGAGGGTCGGAATTCACCCCTCCACTTT
-,TRBV10-3,TRBD2,TRBJ2-2,CAISPGSGGYTGELFF,TGTGCCATCAGTCCAGGGAGCGGGGGGTACACCGGGGAGCTGTTTTTT
few,TRBV10-3,-,TRBJ1-2,CAIRRTYDGYTF,TGTGCCATCAGACGGACGTACGATGGCTACACCTTC
-,TRBV6-6,-,TRBJ1-2,CASSKGGYDYGYTF,TGTGCCAGCAGTAAAGGGGGGTATGACTATGGCTACACCTTC
few,TRBV7-9,TRBD1,TRBJ1-1,CASSPQGSATEAFF,TGTGCCAGCAGCCCACAGGGGAGCGCCACTGAAGCTTTCTTT
many,TRBV6-5,-,TRBJ2-2,CASRGLFTGELFF,TGTGCCAGCAGAGGACTTTTCACCGGGGAGCTGTTTTTT
few,TRBV21-1,-,TRBJ2-4,CASSKSTGVIAKNIQYF,TGTGCCAGCAGCAAAAGCACTGGAGTTATAGCCAAAAACATTCAGTACTTC
few,TRBV7-9,TRBD1,TRBJ2-7,CASSLQTGGLDEQYF,TGTGCCAGCAGCTTGCAAACAGGGGGCCTGGACGAGCAGTACTTC
many,TRBV5-1,-,TRBJ2-3,CASSFGGRSTDTQYF,TGCGCCAGCAGCTTCGGGGGGCGAAGCACAGATACGCAGTATTTT
few,TRBV23-1,-,TRBJ1-4,CASSQSSRGGEKLFF,TGCGCCAGCAGTCAATCAAGCAGGGGCGGTGAAAAACTGTTTTTT
-,TRBV5-1,TRBD2,TRBJ2-1,CASSLFEGGGYNEQFF,TGCGCCAGCAGCTTGTTTGAGGGCGGGGGTTACAATGAGCAGTTCTTC
-,TRBV5-1,TRBD2,TRBJ2-1,CASSWGGDAAYNEQFF,TGCGCCAGCAGCTGGGGGGGGGACGCCGCCTACAATGAGCAGTTCTTC
-,TRBV15,-,TRBJ2-1,CATSEGYNEQFF,TGTGCCACCAGTGAGGGGTACAATGAGCAGTTCTTC
many,TRBV6-6,TRBD1,TRBJ2-1,CAISRGTGGGNEQFF,TGTGCCATCTCAAGGGGGACAGGGGGCGGGAATGAGCAGTTCTTC
few,TRBV7-2,-,TRBJ2-3,CASSLPPVWREALSSDTQYF,TGTGCCAGCAGCTTACCCCCCGTGTGGAGGGAAGCTCTTAGTTCCGATACGCAGTATTTT
-,TRBV20-1,-,TRBJ2-7,CSARVEGSYEQYF,TGCAGTGCTAGGGTAGAGGGCTCCTACGAGCAGTACTTC
-,TRBV29-1,-,TRBJ2-4,CSVEDQLAKNIQYF,TGCAGCGTTGAAGATCAACTAGCCAAAAACATTCAGTACTTC
many,TRBV12-3/TRBV12-4,TRBD1,TRBJ2-1,CASSSTGTGDGNEQFF,TGTGCCAGCAGTTCAACCGGGACAGGGGATGGGAATGAGCAGTTCTTC
few,TRBV20-1,-,TRBJ2-1,CSASVLLVYNEQFF,TGCAGTGCTAGCGTGCTTCTAGTATACAATGAGCAGTTCTTC
few,TRBV7-3,-,TRBJ1-2,CASAVEGSGYGYTF,TGTGCCAGCGCTGTGGAGGGGAGCGGCTATGGCTACACCTTC